The rows below give T cell receptor beta chains drawn from one sample of a study of blood T cell repertoires in COVID-19. Profiling relied on immunoSEQ multiplex PCR, and the TCRdb table lists in-frame clones only, not all of them. The sample lists roughly 54,000 clones, more than 75% occurring once. Material: peripheral blood. The receptors come from a woman aged 55-70 years with COVID-19, enrolled during active disease. CDR3s include the opening cysteine and the closing phenylalanine or tryptophan. A D gene is named only where the DNA matches it firmly. Some rows mark clone size as missing; the rest say once, few, many or name a class of expanded clone.

D | J | V | size | DNA | CDR3
TRBD1 | TRBJ2-5 | TRBV13 | . | TGTGCCAGCAGCTCCCAAACCCCGGGACAGGGAAAGACCCAGTACTTC | CASSSQTPGQGKTQYF
. | TRBJ2-3 | TRBV7-9 | . | TGTGCCAGCACAGGAAGGGGTTTAGCAGATACGCAGTATTTT | CASTGRGLADTQYF
. | TRBJ1-1 | TRBV7-8 | . | TGTGCCAGCAGCTCAGGGAGGTTCGACCTGAACACTGAAGCTTTCTTT | CASSSGRFDLNTEAFF
TRBD1 | TRBJ2-1 | TRBV14 | . | TGTGCCAGCAGCCGGGATCGGACAGGGGTACTCGATGAGCAGTTCTTC | CASSRDRTGVLDEQFF
. | TRBJ2-5 | TRBV7-9 | . | TGTGCCAGCAGCTCCCTTGAAGTAGGGGCCGGGGAGACCCAGTACTTC | CASSSLEVGAGETQYF
TRBD2 | TRBJ2-7 | TRBV27 | . | TGTGCCAGCAGTTTAATATTTCGGGCTAGCGGCTCCTACGAGCAGTACTTC | CASSLIFRASGSYEQYF
TRBD2 | TRBJ2-7 | TRBV5-1 | . | TGCGCCAGCACCACCTGGGGGGGAGGATCATACGAGCAGTACTTC | CASTTWGGGSYEQYF
TRBD2 | TRBJ2-5 | TRBV28 | . | TGTGCCAGCGCCGAAATGAGCGGGAGTGGGGAGACCCAGTACTTC | CASAEMSGSGETQYF
. | TRBJ1-3 | TRBV6-5 | . | TGTGCCAGCAGGATCCTACTAGGAAACACCATATATTTT | CASRILLGNTIYF
TRBD2 | TRBJ2-7 | TRBV7-9 | . | TGTGCCAGCAGCTCGGGGACTAACCCCTTTTCCTACGAGCAGTACTTC | CASSSGTNPFSYEQYF
. | TRBJ2-7 | TRBV4-2 | . | TGTGCCAGCAGCCAAGTCGAGGTCGCCGAGCAGTACTTC | CASSQVEVAEQYF
TRBD2 | TRBJ2-1 | TRBV24-1 | . | TGTGCCACCAGTGATCTCAAGACTAGCGGGATCTCCTACAATGAGCAGTTCTTC | CATSDLKTSGISYNEQFF
TRBD2 | TRBJ2-1 | TRBV19 | . | TGTGCCAGTAGTATAAAGGGGATGGGACTAGCGGGCCATGAGCAGTTCTTC | CASSIKGMGLAGHEQFF
. | TRBJ1-4 | TRBV7-9 | . | TGTGCCAGCAGCTTACAGGGTTTAAATGAAAAACTGTTTTTT | CASSLQGLNEKLFF
. | TRBJ1-1 | TRBV14 | . | TGTGCCAGCAGCCAAGATAATTCGGTCCACACTGAAGCTTTCTTT | CASSQDNSVHTEAFF
. | TRBJ2-2 | TRBV7-9 | . | TGTGCCAGCAGCTTTCCCGGGATGGTCTTAGCCGGGGAGCTGTTTTTT | CASSFPGMVLAGELFF
. | TRBJ2-6 | TRBV5-5 | few | TGTGCCAGCAGCTTGCCGGCGACTTTTGGCTCTGGGGCCAACGTCCTGACTTTC | CASSLPATFGSGANVLTF
. | TRBJ1-6 | TRBV25-1 | once | TGTGCCAGCTCACTAACCGGCAGTGGTGATTCACCCCTCCACTTT | CASSLTGSGDSPLHF
TRBD2 | TRBJ2-4 | TRBV4-2 | . | TGTGCCAGCAGCCGAGACCTCAGCGGGAGTTACATTCAGTACTTC | CASSRDLSGSYIQYF
. | TRBJ1-2 | TRBV6-5 | . | TGTGCCAGCAGTTACTCGGGAGATTATGGCTACACCTTC | CASSYSGDYGYTF
. | TRBJ2-1 | TRBV11-2 | . | TGTGCCAGCAGCTTAGATCGTAGTCCGTCCTACAATGAGCAGTTCTTC | CASSLDRSPSYNEQFF
. | TRBJ1-2 | TRBV27 | . | TGTGCCACCCGTGAGGGGGTTAGAGGCTACACCTTC | CATREGVRGYTF
TRBD2 | TRBJ2-7 | TRBV28 | . | TGTGCCAGCAGTATCAACCAGCGGGAGAAAAAGGGCGAGCAGTACTTC | CASSINQREKKGEQYF
TRBD2 | TRBJ2-3 | TRBV18 | . | TGTGCCAGCCTAGCGGGAGGGCGCACAGATACGCAGTATTTT | CASLAGGRTDTQYF
. | TRBJ2-5 | TRBV7-9 | . | TGTGCCAGCAGTACTGGACTGCGGACCCAGTACTTC | CASSTGLRTQYF
TRBD1 | TRBJ2-5 | TRBV3-1/TRBV3-2 | few | TGTGCCAGCAGCCGCCCGACAGGGGGTCAAGAGACCCAGTACTTC | CASSRPTGGQETQYF
. | TRBJ1-6 | TRBV2 | . | TGTGCCAGCAGTGAGGACAGATCGTATAATTCACCCCTCCACTTT | CASSEDRSYNSPLHF
. | TRBJ2-1 | TRBV29-1 | . | TGCAGCTCGATGAGCTCCTACAATGAGCAGTTCTTC | CSSMSSYNEQFF
. | TRBJ1-1 | TRBV6-1 | once | TGTGCCAGCAGTGACAGGGGTGGCACTGAAGCTTTCTTT | CASSDRGGTEAFF
TRBD2 | TRBJ2-1 | TRBV2 | . | TGTGCCAGCAGTGAAACGGGAGGGTCCTACAATGAGCAGTTCTTC | CASSETGGSYNEQFF
. | TRBJ2-7 | TRBV6-6 | . | TGTGCCAGCAGTTACTCTTCGGCGGGGACCTACGAGCAGTACTTC | CASSYSSAGTYEQYF
. | TRBJ2-1 | TRBV4-2 | . | TGTGCCAGCTCGATCGGCAGGGAGCAGTTCTTC | CASSIGREQFF
TRBD1 | TRBJ1-1 | TRBV14 | . | TGTGCCAGCAGCCGAACAGGGGCCGGCCAAAAAGCTTTCTTT | CASSRTGAGQKAFF
. | TRBJ1-1 | TRBV11-3 | . | TGTGCCAGCAGCGTCCGGGGAAGCACTGAAGCTTTCTTT | CASSVRGSTEAFF
. | TRBJ1-1 | TRBV5-1 | few | TGCGCCAGCAATCCGAGGATAGGGGACACTGAAGCTTTCTTT | CASNPRIGDTEAFF
. | TRBJ1-5 | TRBV19 | . | TGTGCCAGTAGTATAAGGGCAGGGAATCGCAATCAGCCCCAGCATTTT | CASSIRAGNRNQPQHF
TRBD2 | TRBJ2-1 | TRBV5-4 | . | TGTGCCAGCAGCTTTTCCCTAGCGGGTGAGCAGTTCTTC | CASSFSLAGEQFF
. | TRBJ2-7 | TRBV11-2 | . | TGTGCCAGCAGCCCAAGACAGCTTACCTACGAGCAGTACTTC | CASSPRQLTYEQYF
. | TRBJ1-6 | TRBV7-8 | . | TGTGCCAGCAGCTTAAAGAATCTCGGTCCAGGGATGGTGGGGGGTAAAGGTTCACCCCTCCACTTT | CASSLKNLGPGMVGGKGSPLHF
. | TRBJ2-3 | TRBV7-9 | . | TGTGCCAGCAGCTTGAGTCTCACAGATACGCAGTATTTT | CASSLSLTDTQYF
TRBD1 | TRBJ1-5 | TRBV10-3 | . | TGTGCCATCAGCGACAGGGTTAGCAATCAGCCCCAGCATTTT | CAISDRVSNQPQHF
. | TRBJ2-1 | TRBV5-1 | . | TGCGCCAGCAGCTTGGGGGGCGCTCACAATGAGCAGTTCTTC | CASSLGGAHNEQFF
. | TRBJ1-2 | TRBV6-6 | . | TGTGCCAGCAGTTATACAGAATCTTATGGCTACACCTTC | CASSYTESYGYTF